This TCR beta chain was recorded in a study of T cells in Graves' hyperthyroidism and ophthalmopathy. Each ophthalmopathy patient scored at least 3 on the Clinical Activity Score and at least 4 on NOSPECS grade, with duration under 3 months. Investigators excluded patients with uncontrolled infection, other autoimmune disease, pregnancy or lactation. The investigators amplified TCR beta CDR3 regions from RNA transcripts. When the TCR CDR3 underwent first-round RT-PCR, the HTBI primer set was used. MiXCR was run by TCRdb on the multiplex PCR reads, yielding one entry per CDR3 protein. This sample carries nearly 600,000 distinct CDR3 sequences, 11% to 15% of them seen once, and the ten largest clones take 7.1%. Germline V gene data show CDR1 as SGHDN and CDR2 as FVKESK. CDR3 length: 19 amino acids. V was clipped by 4 bases and J by 6 bases; unmatched bases: 15. Broader study findings: With a median lead of about 6.9 months before onset, the model predicted ophthalmopathy. Stable hyperthyroidism and ophthalmopathy were separated using 13 V-J signatures.

Turning to this clonotype: Its antigen remains unknown.

The sequenced sample was blood. The receptor's source is a woman aged 18-35 years with Graves' ophthalmopathy. This sequence joins TRBV14 and TRBJ2-1; TRBD2 agrees at 13 bases. The CDR3: CASSPKWGRLAGGGNEQFF. CDR3 in DNA: TGTGCCAGCAGCCCTAAGTGGGGGCGACTAGCGGGAGGTGGCAATGAGCAGTTCTTC.